This T cell receptor (beta chain) was recovered during a study of cytomegalovirus exposure and HLA in healthy donors. Study-wide points: Later work found that TCR association rates differed between HLA loci; DRB1 had the most and HLA-C the fewest. The dataset shows that most TCR sequences were rare, while some public TCRs occurred in many donors. Earlier analysis found most TCR beta V segments productive about 87% or about 30% of the time.

Every donor was a healthy person donating bone marrow. In the PCR, 60 Vbeta and 13 Jbeta primers were used. Sequenced by immunoSEQ multiplex PCR; TCRdb stores in-frame clones only, minus some. The table lists 150,000 or so clones. In regard to this clone: Its target is not known.

The CDR3 has 13 residues. The germline V gene has CDR1 SNHLY and CDR2 FYNNEI. With V trimmed by 5 bases and J by 12 bases, 7 bases remained unmatched. Sequenced material: PBMCs. V gene TRBV2 combines with J gene TRBJ2-1; 10 bases are a match to TRBD2. The source is a woman aged 60-70 years in good health and CMV-seronegative. CDR3 sequence (DNA): TGTGCCAGCAGTACCATGATAGCGGGAGGGCAGTTCTTC. As protein: CASSTMIAGGQFF.